The present T cell receptor beta chain was sequenced within a study of blood T cell repertoires in COVID-19. For the study at large: Sources were T cells, B-cell-depleted T cells, or PBMCs; the material itself was cDNA or gDNA.

The CDR3 loop spans 15 amino acids. V shed 2 bases and J shed 5 bases, with 12 bases lying between them. The germline V gene encodes CDR1 MNHNS and CDR2 SASEGT. Measured with immunoSEQ multiplex PCR; TCRdb has only the in-frame clones, and not every one. This table has about 430,000 clones, about 88% appearing once. This study enrolled people aged roughly 18 to 89 from about 24 US geographic areas. Participants in the exposed group had met a COVID-19 case in the 2 weeks before joining the study. Sequenced material: PBMCs or T cells enriched from blood (not recorded which). The source is a woman between 18 and 29 years old who had been exposed to COVID-19. The chain links TRBV6-1 to TRBJ1-4, with no clear D. The CDR3 DNA is TGTGCCAGCAGTGAACTCTCCCTTGAGAATGAAAAACTGTTTTTT. This sequence encodes CASSELSLENEKLFF.